This is a list of T cell receptor beta chains from one sample in a study of blood T cell repertoires in COVID-19. Repertoires were generated with immunoSEQ multiplex PCR, while TCRdb's copy carries only in-frame clones and drops some. The table has roughly 380,000 clones, roughly 85% seen once. Sequences were obtained from peripheral blood. Receptors were obtained from a woman under 30 with acute or convalescent COVID-19. The CDR3 runs from the conserved cysteine through the conserved F or W. Fields, in order: CDR3 length, clone size, J gene, V gene, D gene, CDR3 protein, CDR3 DNA. D genes are given only for firm matches. Not every row has a clone size; where given, it reads once, few, many or a size class.

>14|.|TRBJ1-6|TRBV19|TRBD1
CASSTPGQDSPLHF
TGTGCCAGTAGTACCCCGGGACAGGATTCACCCCTCCACTTT
>16|.|TRBJ1-3|TRBV4-1|TRBD1
CASSQAQGAAGNTIYF
TGCGCCAGCAGCCAAGCGCAGGGGGCAGCTGGAAACACCATATATTTT
>14|.|TRBJ2-1|TRBV19|TRBD1
CASSSLYRGIEQFF
TGTGCCAGTAGCTCACTTTACAGGGGGATTGAGCAGTTCTTC
>13|.|TRBJ1-2|TRBV5-1|.
CASSLNGDYGYTF
TGCGCCAGCAGCTTAAACGGAGACTATGGCTACACCTTC
>15|.|TRBJ1-3|TRBV6-5|.
CASSPFGISGNTIYF
TGTGCCAGCAGTCCCTTCGGGATCTCTGGAAACACCATATATTTT
>14|.|TRBJ1-5|TRBV6-5|TRBD1
CASSYSIGGQPQHF
TGTGCCAGCAGTTACTCAATAGGGGGCCAGCCCCAGCATTTT
>16|once|TRBJ2-7|TRBV7-8|TRBD2
CASSLARVGLEGEQYF
TGTGCCAGCAGCTTAGCGAGAGTGGGACTAGAGGGCGAGCAGTACTTC
>16|few|TRBJ1-5|TRBV6-1|TRBD1
CASSAGTAYSNQPQHF
TGTGCCAGCAGTGCTGGGACAGCTTATAGCAATCAGCCCCAGCATTTT
>16|.|TRBJ1-3|TRBV5-7|.
CASSLERVSSGNTIYF
TGTGCCAGCAGCTTGGAGAGGGTTAGCTCTGGAAACACCATATATTTT
>15|.|TRBJ1-6|TRBV14|TRBD1
CASSHRQGAGSPLHF
TGTGCCAGCAGCCACCGACAGGGGGCCGGTTCACCCCTCCACTTT
>17|.|TRBJ1-6|TRBV5-1|TRBD1
CASSLLNRDREGSPLHF
TGCGCCAGCAGCTTGCTAAACCGGGACAGAGAGGGTTCACCCCTCCACTTT
>17|few|TRBJ2-7|TRBV9|TRBD1
CASSPRLGDRGADEQYF
TGTGCCAGCAGCCCACGTTTAGGGGACAGGGGGGCAGACGAGCAGTACTTC
>13|.|TRBJ1-3|TRBV11-2|.
CASSLGGVDTIYF
TGTGCCAGCAGCTTAGGCGGCGTGGACACCATATATTTT
>16|.|TRBJ1-3|TRBV6-1|.
CASSEGAGLSGNTIYF
TGTGCCAGCAGTGAAGGGGCAGGCCTATCTGGAAACACCATATATTTT
>12|.|TRBJ1-5|TRBV6-5|.
CASAGGNQPQHF
TGTGCCAGCGCAGGGGGCAATCAGCCCCAGCATTTT
>15|.|TRBJ2-2|TRBV5-1|TRBD1
CASSPGTVNTGELFF
TGCGCCAGCAGCCCCGGGACAGTGAACACCGGGGAGCTGTTTTTT
>13|.|TRBJ1-1|TRBV18|.
CASSPETIRGAFF
TGTGCCAGCTCACCAGAGACGATCCGGGGGGCTTTCTTT
>13|.|TRBJ1-2|TRBV7-3|.
CASSLTEGYGYTF
TGTGCCAGCAGCTTAACGGAGGGCTATGGCTACACCTTC
>17|.|TRBJ2-3|TRBV3-1/TRBV3-2|TRBD2
CASSQVRGSGKTDTQYF
TGTGCCAGCAGCCAAGTTCGGGGTAGCGGGAAAACAGATACGCAGTATTTT
>12|.|TRBJ2-3|TRBV30|.
CAWQGYTDTQYF
TGTGCCTGGCAGGGCTACACAGATACGCAGTATTTT
>17|.|TRBJ1-1|TRBV5-1|TRBD1
CASSQSDRGQRRTEAFF
TGCGCCAGCAGCCAGTCGGACAGGGGGCAGCGGAGAACTGAAGCTTTCTTT
>15|.|TRBJ2-2|TRBV6-1|.
CASSEMRANTGELFF
TGTGCCAGCAGTGAGATGCGGGCGAACACCGGGGAGCTGTTTTTT
>14|.|TRBJ1-6|TRBV2|TRBD1
CASSGTGNNSPLHF
TGTGCCAGCAGCGGGACAGGGAATAATTCACCCCTCCACTTT
>17|.|TRBJ2-3|TRBV7-3|TRBD2
CASRPPPRRGAPDTQYF
TGTGCCAGCCGCCCCCCGCCGAGGCGGGGGGCCCCAGATACGCAGTATTTT
>13|few|TRBJ1-1|TRBV12-3/TRBV12-4|.
CASSATGNTEAFF
TGTGCCAGCAGTGCGACAGGGAACACTGAAGCTTTCTTT
>13|.|TRBJ2-7|TRBV28|TRBD1
CASSPGGPYEQYF
TGTGCCAGCAGTCCAGGGGGACCGTACGAGCAGTACTTC
>13|.|TRBJ1-5|TRBV6-5|TRBD1
CASRDREGQPQHF
TGTGCCAGCAGGGACAGGGAGGGTCAGCCCCAGCATTTT
>16|.|TRBJ2-3|TRBV7-9|.
CASSFNTGYFTDTQYF
TGTGCCAGCAGCTTCAACACAGGGTATTTTACAGATACGCAGTATTTT
>13|.|TRBJ1-5|TRBV19|TRBD1
CASSGTGNQPQHF
TGTGCCAGTAGTGGGACAGGCAATCAGCCCCAGCATTTT
>13|.|TRBJ1-1|TRBV14|TRBD1
CASSRTGNTEAFF
TGTGCCAGCAGCCGGACAGGGAACACTGAAGCTTTCTTT
>14|.|TRBJ2-5|TRBV7-3|.
CASSLMGAEETQYF
TGTGCCAGCAGCTTAATGGGGGCAGAAGAGACCCAGTACTTC
>15|.|TRBJ1-1|TRBV30|.
CAWSLQQGLNTEAFF
TGTGCCTGGAGTCTTCAACAGGGATTGAACACTGAAGCTTTCTTT
>16|.|TRBJ1-5|TRBV18|.
CASSRSTANSNQPQHF
TGTGCCAGCTCACGGTCCACCGCTAATAGCAATCAGCCCCAGCATTTT
>18|.|TRBJ2-3|TRBV7-3|.
CASSLKPSGRGATDTQYF
TGTGCCAGCAGCTTAAAGCCCTCCGGCAGGGGAGCGACAGATACGCAGTATTTT
>16|.|TRBJ1-2|TRBV7-8|.
CASSLGGPGRGYGYTF
TGTGCCAGCAGCCTGGGGGGTCCAGGGAGGGGTTATGGCTACACCTTC
>13|.|TRBJ2-3|TRBV2|TRBD2
CASSSGMADTQYF
TGTGCCAGCAGTAGCGGGATGGCGGATACGCAGTATTTT
>14|.|TRBJ2-7|TRBV11-1|TRBD2
CASSLSGSYNEQYF
TGTGCCAGCAGCCTAAGCGGGAGCTATAACGAGCAGTACTTC
>16|.|TRBJ1-5|TRBV7-8|.
CASSPGGGGSNQPQHF
TGTGCCAGCAGCCCGGGGGGGGGCGGGTCCAATCAGCCCCAGCATTTT
>15|.|TRBJ2-5|TRBV9|TRBD2
CASSLSGGGQETQYF
TGTGCCAGCAGCCTAAGCGGGGGGGGACAAGAGACCCAGTACTTC
>16|.|TRBJ1-3|TRBV2|.
CASSSQTESSGNTIYF
TGTGCCAGCAGTTCTCAAACTGAGAGCTCTGGAAACACCATATATTTT
>13|.|TRBJ1-2|TRBV18|.
CASSPGEGYGYTF
TGTGCCAGCTCACCAGGAGAAGGCTATGGCTACACCTTC
>14|few|TRBJ2-7|TRBV2|TRBD2
CASRPREEGYEQYF
TGTGCCAGCAGGCCGCGGGAGGAGGGTTACGAGCAGTACTTC
>13|.|TRBJ1-2|TRBV6-5|.
CASSYQGPYGYTF
TGTGCCAGCAGTTACCAGGGTCCCTATGGCTACACCTTC
>14|.|TRBJ1-5|TRBV7-9|.
CASSLGGGGQPQHF
TGTGCCAGCAGCTTAGGGGGTGGCGGGCAGCCCCAGCATTTT
>13|.|TRBJ2-5|TRBV30|.
CAWSVGQGKTQYF
TGTGCCTGGAGTGTAGGCCAGGGAAAGACCCAGTACTTC
>16|.|TRBJ2-2|TRBV5-6|.
CASSLVSSGNTGELFF
TGTGCCAGCAGCTTGGTCAGTAGCGGCAACACCGGGGAGCTGTTTTTT
>16|.|TRBJ2-7|TRBV28|.
CASSTNHRAPGEEQYF
TGTGCCAGCAGTACCAACCACCGGGCCCCGGGGGAAGAGCAGTACTTC
>15|.|TRBJ2-2|TRBV24-1|TRBD1
CATSAGQGRSGELFF
TGTGCCACCAGTGCCGGACAGGGCAGGTCCGGGGAGCTGTTTTTT
>13|.|TRBJ1-2|TRBV6-5|TRBD1
CASSYQGAYGYTF
TGTGCCAGCAGTTATCAGGGGGCGTATGGCTACACCTTC